One and the same sample provided the 30 T cell receptor beta chains below, sequenced in a study of shared clonotypes between healthy human individuals. Data came from immunoSEQ multiplex PCR; TCRdb stores just in-frame clones and leaves some out. Among around 1.1 million clones, around 78% were seen once, and the ten largest hold around 0.6%. The specimen was memory CD4+ T cells from PBMCs. Sample subset: CD45RA-negative fraction. Receptors originate from a man aged 18-30 years in good health. Some clones in this sample may be carry-over from other donors' samples.

About this clone: This sample also contains other DNA sequences that code for the same CDR3. V usage is TRBV5-1 and J usage is TRBJ2-2; D gene unclear. Germline V CDR1 and CDR2: SGHRS, YFSETQ. V was pared by 3 bases and J by 0 bases, with 6 bases between. CDR3 size: 14 residues. CDR3 sequence: CASSSLSNTGELFF. The CDR3 region has the DNA TGCGCCAGCAGCTCCCTATCGAACACCGGGGAGCTGTTTTTT.

Concerning this clone: This CDR3 is also generated by other DNA sequences in the sample. This chain links TRBV7-3 with TRBJ1-3; D remains unclear. In germline, CDR1 is SGHTA, CDR2 FQGTGA. The CDR3 runs 13 residues. Trimming left V 6 bases short and J 0 bases short, with 6 bases between. The CDR3: CASSTGSGNTIYF. The DNA of the CDR3 is TGTGCCAGCAGTACCGGCTCTGGAAACACCATATATTTT. Full variable domain (remainder filled in from reference TRBV7-3 and TRBJ1-3): GAGVSQTPSNKVTEKGKYVELRCDPISGHTALYWYRQSLGQGPEFLIYFQGTGAADDSGLPNDRFFAVRPEGSVSTLKIQRTERGDSAVYLCASSTGSGNTIYFGEGSWLTVV.

The rearrangement links TRBV30 to TRBJ2-5; a possible D gene is TRBD1 (6 bases). This CDR3 spans 12 amino acids. In germline, CDR1 is GTSNPN, CDR2 SVGIG (reference sequence). The ends were cut back, 3 bases at V and 5 bases at J, with 10 bases in the middle. CDR3 DNA: TGTGCCTGGAGACAGGGCGTGGAGACCCAGTACTTC. Amino acid sequence: CAWRQGVETQYF.

The chain is built from TRBV28 and TRBJ1-1, with D unclear. The CDR3 is made up of 12 amino acids. Germline CDR1 is MDHEN and CDR2 is SYDVKM. The ends were cut back, 4 bases at V and 4 bases at J, with 7 bases in the middle. The CDR3 loop reads CASSWGFTEAFF. The CDR3 DNA follows: TGTGCCAGCAGTTGGGGATTCACTGAAGCTTTCTTT.

The chain uses TRBV6-1 and TRBJ2-7, with 11 nucleotides matching TRBD1. The CDR3 extends over 16 amino acids. The V segment lost 2 bases and the J segment 5 bases; nucleotides outside the gene matches: 8. Germline CDR1 is MNHNS and CDR2 is SASEGT. In nucleotides, the CDR3 is TGTGCCAGCAGTGAACCCTCCTGGACAGGGGGCCACGAGCAGTACTTC. Protein sequence: CASSEPSWTGGHEQYF.

With respect to this clone: A single base is all that separates this from a far larger clone, so a read error is likely. CDR3 coding DNA: TGTGCCAGCAGCCGGACAGGGGATGAAAAACTGTTTTTT. It encodes CASSRTGDEKLFF. The chain recombines TRBV5-4 with TRBJ1-4, with TRBD1 matching 9 bases. This CDR3 spans 13 amino acids. Germline values: CDR1 SGHNT, CDR2 YYREEE (reference sequence). J was trimmed by 6 bases and V by 4 bases; bases with no gene match: 1.

The gene calls are TRBV11-3 and TRBJ2-3; TRBD1 agrees at 8 bases. V shed 8 bases, J shed 5 bases, and the junction held 6 bases outside the gene matches. Germline values: CDR1 SGHNT, CDR2 YENEEA. This CDR3 comprises 13 residues. The CDR3 region is CASAGQVEDTQYF. CDR3 DNA: TGTGCCAGCGCGGGACAGGTCGAAGATACGCAGTATTTT.

V gene TRBV27 combines with J gene TRBJ1-4; D unresolved. CDR3 size: 15 residues. V dropped 6 bases and J dropped 0 bases, with 11 bases sitting between them. Germline values: CDR1 MNHEY, CDR2 SMNVEV (reference sequence). CDR3 in amino acids: CASSKTAATNEKLFF. The CDR3 region has the DNA TGTGCCAGCAGCAAGACGGCGGCAACTAATGAAAAACTGTTTTTT.

This clone came up a few times. Other DNA variants within this sample encode the same CDR3. The chain recombines TRBV5-1 with TRBJ1-5, with TRBD1 matching 7 bases. J lost 0 bases, V lost 4 bases, and 4 bases had no gene match. Germline lookup yields CDR1 SGHRS and CDR2 YFSETQ. The CDR3 consists of 15 residues. The CDR3 DNA is TGCGCCAGCAGCCTCGGGACAGTTAGCAATCAGCCCCAGCATTTT. It specifies CASSLGTVSNQPQHF.

This clone showed up many times. The rearrangement uses TRBV9 and TRBJ2-5; 12 nucleotides match TRBD2. CDR3 length equals 16 residues. Germline loops: CDR1 SGDLS, CDR2 YYNGEE. V was pared by 0 bases and J by 5 bases, with 5 bases of the junction left unmatched. Written as DNA, the CDR3 is TGTGCCAGCAGCGTAGCTTCGACTAGCGGGAGTGAGACCCAGTACTTC. Amino acids: CASSVASTSGSETQYF.

This clone has a handful of counts. The chain carries TRBV5-1 and TRBJ2-1; 8 bases agree with TRBD2. Germline V gives CDR1 SGHRS, CDR2 YFSETQ. V lost 4 bases and J lost 4; bases outside the gene matches: 10. CDR3 length equals 16 residues. The CDR3 sequence is CASSPLSGNGYNEQFF. DNA of the CDR3: TGCGCCAGCAGCCCCCTTAGCGGGAATGGGTACAATGAGCAGTTCTTC.

In its sample, this clone was seen a few times. The V call is TRBV11-1, the J call TRBJ1-2; the match to TRBD1 covers 7 bases. Germline V gives CDR1 SGHAT, CDR2 FQDESV (reference sequence). V trimming: 5 bases; J trimming: 5 bases; junction bases outside the gene matches: 2. The CDR3 has 12 residues. CDR3 coding DNA: TGTGCCAGCAGCCAGGGGGGTTATGGCTACACCTTC. As protein: CASSQGGYGYTF.

The chain employs TRBV5-6 and TRBJ2-7; 9 bases match TRBD1. CDR1 is SGHDT and CDR2 is YYEEEE in the germline V gene. With V trimmed by 0 bases and J by 6 bases, 7 bases remained unmatched. The CDR3 sequence is 15 residues long. CDR3 nucleotide sequence: TGTGCCAGCAGCTTGGGGAGACAGGGGGTACGCGAGCAGTACTTC. It yields the protein CASSLGRQGVREQYF.

The chain combines TRBV7-9 with TRBJ2-7; D call uncertain. The CDR3 runs to 12 residues. The V gene lost 5 bases and the J gene lost 6 bases, with 11 bases spanning the gap. The germline CDR1 and CDR2 sequences are SEHNR and FQNEAQ (reference sequence). This CDR3 is CASSPSGFEQYF. The CDR3 DNA sequence: TGTGCCAGCAGCCCGTCTGGTTTCGAGCAGTACTTC.

This clone was seen only once. V gene TRBV10-3 combines with J gene TRBJ2-3; D remains unclear. V was cut by 6 bases and J by 0 bases, with 7 bases left in between. CDR1 is ENHRY and CDR2 is SYGVKD in the germline V gene. The CDR3 contains 13 residues. The chain's CDR3 is CAISLTSTDTQYF. The CDR3 nucleotides read TGTGCCATCAGCCTGACCAGCACAGATACGCAGTATTTT.

The rearrangement joins TRBV7-2 to TRBJ1-3; 7 bases agree with TRBD1. Per germline, CDR1 SGHTA and CDR2 FQGNSA. This CDR3 has 15 residues. With 3 bases clipped from V and 2 bases from J, the junction kept 4 bases outside the gene matches. This chain's CDR3 is CASSFPGTAGNTIYF. CDR3 sequence (DNA): TGTGCCAGCAGCTTCCCTGGGACAGCTGGAAACACCATATATTTT.

This clone was picked up many times. Distinct nucleotide sequences in the sample also encode this CDR3. The chain employs TRBV30 and TRBJ2-5; 7 bases agree with TRBD1. The DNA matches TRBJ2-7 better at its end, which makes the J call doubtful. Per the germline V gene, CDR1 is GTSNPN and CDR2 is SVGIG (reference sequence). This CDR3 spans 15 amino acids. The CDR3 bases are TGTGCCTGGAGTGACGAGGGGCAGGGGGTCTACGAGCAGTACTTC. It encodes CAWSDEGQGVYEQYF.

The chain employs TRBV29-1 and TRBJ2-3, with D unresolved. Germline V gives CDR1 SQVTM, CDR2 ANQGSEA. V was cut by 5 bases and J by 0 bases, with 12 bases left in between. The CDR3 has 14 residues. The CDR3 loop is CSVIATDSTDTQYF. The CDR3 DNA follows: TGCAGCGTTATCGCGACGGATAGCACAGATACGCAGTATTTT.

V usage is TRBV11-2 and J usage is TRBJ2-7; D may be TRBD1 or TRBD2 (5 bases each). This CDR3 contains 14 residues. V was cut by 4 bases and J by 2 bases, with 12 bases left in between. Germline-derived CDR1 and CDR2 are SGHAT and FQNNGV. CDR3 nucleotides: TGTGCCAGCAGCTGGCCGGGACCTCCCTACGAGCAGTACTTC. This translates into CASSWPGPPYEQYF.

The chain carries TRBV18 and TRBJ2-5; D is possibly TRBD1 (5 bases). Germline CDR1 is KGHSH and CDR2 is LQKENI. V dropped 1 base and J dropped 4 bases, with 10 bases sitting between them. The CDR3 has 14 amino acids. DNA of the CDR3: TGTGCCAGCTCACCACTGGACATGGCAGAGACCCAGTACTTC. Amino acid sequence: CASSPLDMAETQYF.

The chain employs TRBV20-1 and TRBJ2-7; D not resolved. Germline assignment: CDR1 DFQATT and CDR2 SNEGSKA (reference sequence). This CDR3 region has 11 residues. V gave up 3 bases and J gave up 5 bases, with 8 bases separating them. In nucleotides, the CDR3 is TGCAGTGCTAGTGCGGCAGACGAGCAGTACTTC. It translates to CSASAADEQYF.

V and J are TRBV18 and TRBJ1-2, with 8 positions matching TRBD1. The germline V gene encodes CDR1 KGHSH and CDR2 LQKENI. V shed 4 bases and J 4 bases; nucleotides not matched to a gene: 2. The CDR3 has 13 amino acids. DNA for the CDR3: TGTGCCAGCTCACTGGACAGGGTCTATGGCTACACCTTC. This encodes CASSLDRVYGYTF.

CDR3 nucleotides: TGTGCCAGCAGCTTCGGGGGGGCTCCCTACAATGAGCAGTTCTTC. Translated: CASSFGGAPYNEQFF. The V gene is TRBV7-3, the J gene TRBJ2-1; 8 nucleotides align to TRBD2. Unmatched junction bases numbered 3, after V lost 3 bases and J lost 2 bases. CDR1 SGHTA and CDR2 FQGTGA come from the germline V gene. The CDR3 loop spans 15 amino acids.

This clone was seen a few times. This rearrangement joins TRBV11-2 to TRBJ2-7; 7 bases fit TRBD2. CDR1 is SGHAT and CDR2 is FQNNGV in the germline V gene. The CDR3 loop spans 16 amino acids. Unmatched junction bases numbered 13, after V lost 5 bases and J lost 3 bases. CDR3 DNA sequence: TGTGCCAGCAGCAATAACCGGCGGGGAGGGAACTACGAGCAGTACTTC. Translating gives CASSNNRRGGNYEQYF.

The chain is built from TRBV30 and TRBJ2-3; D perhaps matches TRBD1 (5 bases). Germline CDR1 and CDR2: GTSNPN and SVGIG (reference sequence). Trimming shortened V by 1 base and J by 4 bases, and 12 bases separated the two germline ends. The CDR3 covers 14 residues. CDR3 region: CAWSEGAAADTQYF. The DNA of the CDR3 is TGTGCCTGGAGTGAAGGGGCGGCGGCAGATACGCAGTATTTT.

The chain carries TRBV27 and TRBJ2-1; 9 bases line up with TRBD1. CDR3 length: 14 residues. Germline V gives CDR1 MNHEY, CDR2 SMNVEV (reference sequence). J lost 4 bases, V lost 6 bases, and 4 bases had no gene match. The CDR3 bases are TGTGCCAGCAGGACGGACAGGGGATACAATGAGCAGTTCTTC. It specifies CASRTDRGYNEQFF.

The genes are TRBV6-5 and TRBJ2-7; tentative D call: TRBD1 (6 bases). V lost 9 bases, J lost 0 bases, and 9 bases lay in between. This CDR3 has 12 residues. The germline V gene has CDR1 MNHEY and CDR2 SVGAGI. The CDR3 DNA is TGTGCCAGTTGGGGGCGCTCCTACGAGCAGTACTTC. This encodes CASWGRSYEQYF.

CDR3 nucleotide sequence: TGTGCCAGCAGTTACCACGGGACAGGGGAAGGCTACACCTTC. Its protein is CASSYHGTGEGYTF. The genes are TRBV6-6 and TRBJ1-2; 10 bases map to TRBD1. V lost 2 bases and J lost 8; bases outside the gene matches: 5. The CDR3 length is 14 residues. CDR1 and CDR2 (germline): MNHNY, SVGAGI (reference sequence).

A remark on this clone: In the same sample, other DNA sequences code for this CDR3. The V call is TRBV11-3, the J call TRBJ1-1, with 7 bases fitting TRBD1. After removal of 5 bases from V and 2 bases from J, the junction contained 5 bases not matched to a gene. CDR1 and CDR2 (germline): SGHNT, YENEEA. The CDR3 runs to 14 residues. The CDR3 sequence: CASSLTGVNTEAFF. DNA for the CDR3: TGTGCCAGCAGCCTTACAGGGGTTAACACTGAAGCTTTCTTT.

This clone was seen only once. The V and J genes are TRBV9 and TRBJ1-3; TRBD1 might be the D (6 bases). The CDR3 length is 17 residues. V lost 0 bases and J 0 bases, leaving 13 bases between the germline ends. CDR1 is SGDLS, CDR2 YYNGEE, per germline. The CDR3 DNA sequence: TGTGCCAGCAGCGTAGGGTGGGGACAAAGCTCTGGAAACACCATATATTTT. Translation: CASSVGWGQSSGNTIYF.